The 22 T cell receptor beta chains in this list originate from one sample, sequenced in a study of shared clonotypes between healthy human individuals. Data came from immunoSEQ multiplex PCR; TCRdb stores just in-frame clones and leaves some out. The sample yields about 2.4 million clones, about 92% seen once. The sequenced material came from naive CD4+ T cells sorted from blood. The subset is: CD45RA+ positively selected. The source is a man younger than 30 in good health.

This clone was seen only once. The rearrangement joins TRBV10-3 to TRBJ2-3; 13 bases are shared with TRBD2. The junction had 3 bases not matched to a gene; V was cut back by 2 bases and J by 1 base. Germline assignment: CDR1 ENHRY and CDR2 SYGVKD. The CDR3 is made up of 17 amino acids. CDR3 coding DNA: TGTGCCATCAGTGAGGGACTAGCGGGGGCCGGCACAGATACGCAGTATTTT. Residues: CAISEGLAGAGTDTQYF.

The chain joins TRBV9 to TRBJ2-7, with 11 positions matching TRBD2. This CDR3 comprises 14 residues. The ends lost 4 bases at V and 4 bases at J; junction bases unmatched: 4. CDR1 is SGDLS and CDR2 is YYNGEE in the germline V gene. The CDR3 DNA sequence: TGTGCCAGCAGCCGGACTAGCGGGTATTACGAGCAGTACTTC. Its translation: CASSRTSGYYEQYF.

The chain joins TRBV19 to TRBJ2-5, with D unclear. Trimming pared 5 bases from V and 5 bases from J, leaving 12 bases between. CDR1 is LNHDA and CDR2 is SQIVND in the germline V gene (reference sequence). This CDR3 contains 13 residues. This CDR3 is CASSRANSETQYF. CDR3 DNA sequence: TGTGCCAGTAGTCGAGCAAATTCCGAGACCCAGTACTTC.

Of note for this clone: The same CDR3 can be traced to other DNA sequences in this sample. The V and J genes are TRBV9 and TRBJ2-7; no reliable D call. The CDR3 length is 14 residues. Trimming removed 0 bases from V and 4 bases from J, with 11 bases in between. Germline-derived CDR1 and CDR2 are SGDLS and YYNGEE. CDR3 protein: CASSVDPGGYEQYF. The CDR3 coding sequence is TGTGCCAGCAGCGTAGACCCCGGTGGTTACGAGCAGTACTTC.

The chain has TRBV30 and TRBJ1-1; the D gene is possibly TRBD1 (5 bases). The V end was cut by 4 bases, the J end by 1 base, with 13 bases between. Germline loops: CDR1 GTSNPN, CDR2 SVGIG (reference sequence). The CDR3 covers 14 residues. In nucleotides, the CDR3 is TGTGCCTGGAACGCGGACATCGGGAACACTGAAGCTTTCTTT. Amino acid sequence: CAWNADIGNTEAFF.

V is TRBV6-6 and J is TRBJ2-1; 11 bases line up with TRBD1. Germline assignment: CDR1 MNHNY and CDR2 SVGAGI (reference sequence). V lost 6 bases and J lost 4; bases outside the gene matches: 5. The CDR3 totals 15 residues. CDR3 DNA sequence: TGTGCCAGCAGACCCGGACAGGGGGCTTACAATGAGCAGTTCTTC. It specifies CASRPGQGAYNEQFF.

J is TRBJ2-1 and V is TRBV4-3, with TRBD2 matching over 9 bases. The CDR3 contains 20 residues. Trimming at V came to 1 base and at J to 4 bases, leaving 17 bases not matched to a gene. Germline V gives CDR1 LGHNA, CDR2 YSLEER. CDR3 sequence reads: CASSQGSALGLAKTYNEQFF. CDR3 nucleotides: TGCGCCAGCAGCCAAGGGTCCGCCCTTGGACTAGCGAAAACTTACAATGAGCAGTTCTTC.

This sequence joins TRBV15 and TRBJ2-7; weak D call: TRBD2 (6 bases). The V gene lost 0 bases and the J gene lost 3 bases, with 9 bases spanning the gap. The CDR3 sequence is 14 residues long. Germline V gene data show CDR1 as LNHNV and CDR2 as YYDKDF (reference sequence). The CDR3 sequence is CATSREGGLYEQYF. The CDR3 region has the DNA TGTGCCACCAGCAGAGAGGGGGGACTCTACGAGCAGTACTTC.

Of note for this clone: The same CDR3 arises from other DNA sequences in this sample as well. The genes are TRBV18 and TRBJ1-3; D might be TRBD1 (6 bases). The CDR3 has 15 residues. In germline, CDR1 is KGHSH, CDR2 LQKENI. Trimming stripped 0 bases from V and 4 bases from J, with 10 bases between. Written as DNA, the CDR3 is TGTGCCAGCTCACCACCGGGGGCGGCGGGAAACACCATATATTTT. Its translation is CASSPPGAAGNTIYF.

The V gene is TRBV9, the J gene TRBJ2-1; 9 positions match TRBD1. Germline-derived CDR1 and CDR2 are SGDLS and YYNGEE. The CDR3 is made up of 15 amino acids. V shed 6 bases, J shed 2 bases, and the junction held 6 bases outside the gene matches. CDR3 sequence reads: CASTGGDRAYNEQFF. The DNA of the CDR3 is TGTGCCAGCACTGGGGGGGACAGGGCCTACAATGAGCAGTTCTTC.

The J gene is TRBJ1-3, the V gene TRBV28; TRBD1 aligns across 7 bases. Per the germline V gene, CDR1 is MDHEN and CDR2 is SYDVKM. The length of the CDR3 is 14 residues. The trim removed 7 bases at V and 3 bases at J, leaving 6 bases unmatched. CDR3 bases: TGTGCCAGCACCCCGACAGGGCTTGGAAACACCATATATTTT. Residues: CASTPTGLGNTIYF. Full variable domain (missing parts from reference TRBV28 and TRBJ1-3): DVKVTQSSRYLVKRTGEKVFLECVQDMDHENMFWYRQDPGLGLRLIYFSYDVKMKEKGDIPEGYSVSREKKERFSLILESASTNQTSMYLCASTPTGLGNTIYFGEGSWLTVV.

This chain joins TRBV28 and TRBJ1-4, with 8 bases identical to TRBD1. Trimming at V came to 6 bases and at J to 8 bases, leaving 11 bases not matched to a gene. CDR1 is MDHEN, CDR2 SYDVKM, per germline. This CDR3 comprises 15 residues. The CDR3 sequence: CASSSTGEGPEKLFF. The CDR3 DNA reads TGTGCCAGCAGCTCGACAGGGGAGGGGCCCGAAAAACTGTTTTTT. The entire variable domain, with the rest obtained from reference TRBV28 and TRBJ1-4, is as follows: DVKVTQSSRYLVKRTGEKVFLECVQDMDHENMFWYRQDPGLGLRLIYFSYDVKMKEKGDIPEGYSVSREKKERFSLILESASTNQTSMYLCASSSTGEGPEKLFFGSGTQLSVL.

The chain is built from TRBV5-6 and TRBJ1-1; no firm D call. V lost 0 bases and J 3 bases, leaving 9 bases between the germline ends. The V gene's germline CDR1 is SGHDT and CDR2 YYEEEE. The CDR3 runs 14 residues. CDR3 in amino acids: CASSLASGHTEAFF. DNA for the CDR3: TGTGCCAGCAGCTTGGCGTCAGGCCACACTGAAGCTTTCTTT.

The rearrangement uses TRBV7-6 and TRBJ1-4; tentatively, D is TRBD1 (6 bases). The V end lost 2 bases, the J end lost 5 bases, and 12 bases lay between the germline ends. The CDR3 is 15 amino acids. The germline CDR1 and CDR2 sequences are SGHVS and FNYEAQ. CDR3 sequence reads: CASSLQTGTNEKLFF. The CDR3 DNA follows: TGTGCCAGCAGCTTACAGACAGGCACCAATGAAAAACTGTTTTTT.

The J gene is TRBJ2-3, the V gene TRBV5-6; D may be TRBD1 or TRBD2 (5 bases each). The ends were cut back, 3 bases at V and 8 bases at J, with 19 bases in the middle. CDR3 length equals 15 residues. From germline, CDR1 is SGHDT and CDR2 YYEEEE. CDR3 sequence (DNA): TGTGCCAGCAGCTCACCCGGGTTTTTTGGGGGTACGCAGTATTTT. It specifies CASSSPGFFGGTQYF. The full variable domain, with the rest looked up from reference TRBV5-6 and TRBJ2-3, is DAGVTQSPTHLIKTRGQQVTLRCSPKSGHDTVSWYQQALGQGPQFIFQYYEEEERQRGNFPDRFSGHQFPNYSSELNVNALLLGDSALYLCASSSPGFFGGTQYFGPGTRLTVL.

The CDR3 nucleotides read TGTGCCATCAGTCCGGGACAGGGCCACTATGGCTACACCTTC. This encodes CAISPGQGHYGYTF. The chain carries TRBV10-3 and TRBJ1-2; 9 bases are a match to TRBD1. The germline gives CDR1 ENHRY, CDR2 SYGVKD. CDR3 length equals 14 residues. V shed 5 bases, J shed 3 bases, and the junction held 4 bases outside the gene matches.

The genes are TRBV7-9 and TRBJ2-3; D gene ambiguous. Germline CDR1 SEHNR, CDR2 FQNEAQ (reference sequence). Deletions cut 0 bases from V and 2 bases from J, with 9 bases between. CDR3 size: 15 residues. The CDR3 loop is CASSLAVRVTDTQYF. The CDR3 region has the DNA TGTGCCAGCAGCTTAGCGGTCCGGGTCACAGATACGCAGTATTTT.

The rearrangement uses TRBV6-6 and TRBJ2-7, with a possible D match to TRBD2 (8 bases). The CDR3 totals 13 residues. Germline V gene data show CDR1 as MNHNY and CDR2 as SVGAGI (reference sequence). The V gene lost 2 bases and the J gene lost 6 bases, with 11 bases spanning the gap. The CDR3 here is CASSYREGAEQYF. The CDR3 coding sequence is TGTGCCAGCAGTTACCGGGAGGGGGCCGAGCAGTACTTC.

The chain is built from TRBV18 and TRBJ2-7; 11 bases fit TRBD2. V was pared by 4 bases and J by 4 bases, with 9 bases of the junction left unmatched. This CDR3 comprises 16 residues. Germline V lookup: CDR1 KGHSH, CDR2 LQKENI. The CDR3 reads CASSRMAGLAVYEQYF. The CDR3 nucleotides are TGTGCCAGCTCACGGATGGCGGGACTAGCGGTATACGAGCAGTACTTC. The complete variable domain, with remaining parts taken from reference TRBV18 and TRBJ2-7, reads NAGVMQNPRHLVRRRGQEARLRCSPMKGHSHVYWYRQLPEEGLKFMVYLQKENIIDESGMPKERFSAEFPKEGPSILRIQQVVRGDSAAYFCASSRMAGLAVYEQYFGPGTRLTVT.

The rearrangement uses TRBV11-3 and TRBJ2-1; no firm D call. Germline-derived CDR1 and CDR2 are SGHNT and YENEEA. The length of the CDR3 is 14 residues. Deletions cut 1 base from V and 2 bases from J, with 6 bases between. The chain's CDR3 is CASSLGTAYNEQFF. Written as DNA, the CDR3 is TGTGCCAGCAGCTTAGGGACCGCCTACAATGAGCAGTTCTTC. The entire variable domain, with the rest obtained from reference TRBV11-3 and TRBJ2-1, is as follows: EAGVVQSPRYKIIEKKQPVAFWCNPISGHNTLYWYLQNLGQGPELLIRYENEEAVDDSQLPKDRFSAERLKGVDSTLKIQPAELGDSAVYLCASSLGTAYNEQFFGPGTRLTVL.

This rearrangement joins TRBV11-2 to TRBJ2-4, with D hard to call. CDR1 and CDR2 (germline): SGHAT, FQNNGV. Trimming took off 5 bases at V and 11 bases at J, with 13 bases between the two ends. The CDR3 consists of 12 residues. CDR3 protein: CASSARAELQYF. CDR3 in DNA: TGTGCCAGCAGCGCACGAGCTGAACTTCAGTACTTC.

The rearrangement uses TRBV18 and TRBJ2-2; D gene ambiguous. Trimming removed 2 bases at V and 6 bases at J, with 13 bases between. In germline, CDR1 is KGHSH, CDR2 LQKENI. This CDR3 spans 15 amino acids. CDR3 sequence: CASSPGVTQAGELFF. The CDR3 DNA reads TGTGCCAGCTCACCAGGGGTCACTCAGGCCGGGGAGCTGTTTTTT.